This entry features one T cell receptor beta chain sequence. Only a few counts were recorded for this clonotype. What this receptor recognizes is not known. No base-level quality is on record; no much larger clone is a single base apart. The entry originates in a study of regulatory T cells in long-lasting Graves disease (dated by TCRdb to the early 2020s). Context from the whole study: Antithyroid drugs had been taken for less than 3 months by newly diagnosed Graves' disease patients. A total of about 33 samples underwent TCR sequencing, from about 13 patients with persistent Graves' disease and some 20 patients with newly diagnosed Graves' disease. The study was registered as a clinical trial and conducted in China. This study used TCR sequencing and RNA sequencing of peripheral blood to compare persistent Graves' disease patients against newly diagnosed Graves' disease patients. Results the study describes overall, beyond this receptor: Patients with persistent disease shared more public clonotypes (about 2,900) than newly diagnosed patients did (around 930). Preferential use of TRBV28, TRBJ1-2 and TRBJ2-5 was observed in persistent disease, whereas TRBV20-1 and TRBJ2-1 were favored in newly diagnosed disease. The study examined only peripheral blood because the primary lesion, thyroid tissue, could not be accessed. The authors acknowledged the small sample size as a limitation that may reduce accuracy. Only the TCR beta chain was sequenced and analyzed. Persistent Graves' disease patients showed lower TCR Shannon entropy and fewer highly expanded clones than newly diagnosed patients, suggesting clonal expansion.

The CDR3 has 15 amino acids, counting the end cysteine and phenylalanine. This entry keeps only the CDR3 DNA: 45 bases, framed from base 1. V loses 0 bases, J loses 6 bases, and the germline ends lie 12 bases apart. Reading the germline V gene gives CDR1 MGHRA and CDR2 YSYEKL. What the time point label conveys for this sample: newly diagnosed GD, antithyroid drugs for less than 3 months. For both TCR sequencing and RNA sequencing, RNA was extracted from PBMCs using TRIzol. The diagnosis of Graves' disease was made according to American Thyroid Association guidelines. Patients were recruited from an endocrinology department in Xi'an, China. From each patient, around 8.3 milliliters of peripheral blood was collected into an EDTA anticoagulant tube. Ficoll Paque Plus density gradient separation was used to isolate PBMCs, and no further T cell sorting was performed. An Agilent 2100 Bioanalyzer and agarose gel were used to check RNA quality, while a NanoDrop 2000 measured RNA concentration.

The library was built by means of multiplex PCR. The sequencer was an Illumina HiSeq 4000. CDR3 regions were amplified by Arm-PCR with iRepertoire HTBI primers to construct TCR beta libraries. Gel purification was performed on PCR products prior to sequencing. The study's processing was this. A total of fewer than 70 TRBV and under 15 TRBJ segments were identified across samples and were used for gene usage analysis of CDR3 amino acid clonotypes. Filtered high-quality paired reads were merged into contigs using COPE and FqMerger. Contigs were aligned with BLAST to IMGT TRBV, TRBD and TRBJ reference genes, and CDR3 was defined per IMGT. Highly expanded clones were defined as clonotypes with a frequency above 0.1%. Shannon entropy was used to measure repertoire diversity, and the Gini coefficient was used to measure V-J evenness. Clonotypes shared by more than one individual were considered public. Starting from the raw public reads, TCRdb applied fastp trimming at Q25, assembled clones with MiXCR and retained in-frame beta chains. Each entry merges the rows of one CDR3 protein and shows their most common DNA and genes. The V and J calls, along with clone size, are taken from TCRdb and not from the paper's own processing. Recorded for this sample are 400,000 to 550,000 distinct CDR3 sequences; over 15% of them occurred a single time. Around 10% of the sample is taken by the ten largest.

These records were also assigned to another study, of T cells in Graves' hyperthyroidism and ophthalmopathy. As the second study states: Graves' hyperthyroidism was defined as stable when no progression to ophthalmopathy occurred over 18 months of follow-up. The hyperthyroidism patients were between 18 and 65 years old and newly diagnosed, with a disease duration of less than 2 months. The study excluded patients with uncontrolled infections, other autoimmune diseases, pregnancy or lactation. Diagnoses relied on clinical symptoms, serum thyroxine and TRAb, thyroid ultrasound and orbital computed tomography. The first round of RT-PCR for the TCR CDR3 was performed with the HTBI primer set and the Qiagen OneStep RT-PCR kit. Most expanded thyroid clonotypes (frequency above 0.001) were also detected in blood, a finding suggesting that blood repertoires may reflect thyroid immune responses. In cross-validation, a model built on a 13 V-J signature told ophthalmopathy apart from stable hyperthyroidism with approximately 90% sensitivity and approximately 84% specificity, and in testing the same model reached 80%/75%. In validation, progression to ophthalmopathy was predicted by the model with more than 65% sensitivity and just over 72% specificity, a median of around 5.9 months before onset. A discovery cohort of approximately 100 patients, roughly 43 with Graves' ophthalmopathy and about 58 with stable Graves' hyperthyroidism, was used to find distinguishing TCR V-J signatures. An independent validation cohort of under 20 hyperthyroidism patients and 17 patients who later progressed to ophthalmopathy tested prospective prediction of ophthalmopathy. The 75 to 100 discovery patients were randomly split 7:3 into training and test sets. In six Graves' hyperthyroidism patients, the study also compared T-cell repertoires from thyroid tissue with T-cell repertoires from blood. After blood sampling, hyperthyroidism patients were treated with methimazole at a starting dose of 30 mg daily, and ophthalmopathy patients were treated with high-dose intravenous methylprednisolone. The libraries were constructed in a second round of multiplex PCR and then size-selected and purified. Libraries were sequenced paired-end with 100 bp reads on an Illumina HiSeq2000. SOAPnuke was used to process the raw data, removing reads that contained adapters or uncalled bases, had a mean Phred below 15, or lacked an exact match to the constant primer or identifier. High-quality paired reads were merged with COPE v1.2.5, and unique nucleotide sequences were defined as clonotypes. Clonotypes were aligned to IMGT TRBV, TRBD and TRBJ reference segments using MiTCR v1.1. The analysis included only V-J combinations with a frequency above 0.0001, which together covered 99% to 99.2% of the repertoires. The TCS score was defined as F50 (clonal expansion) divided by E x V (chaos), with BLOSUM62-based TCRdist calculated between CDR3 peptides within each V-J. Welch's t-statistics and random forest reduced fewer than 600 V-J features to 13, which were used in a naive Bayes classifier (R e1071). No statistical method was used to set the sample size in advance, and investigators knew the group allocation. According to the paper, TCR Vbeta CDR3 sequencing was carried out on about 140 peripheral blood samples, which came from 40 to 45 ophthalmopathy, around 74 hyperthyroidism and roughly 17 progressor patients.

The starting material was peripheral blood mononuclear cells (PBMCs), obtained at new diagnosis, from a patient treated with antithyroid drugs. This TCR was recovered from a woman between 25 and 40 years old with Graves disease. Donor details come from another sample of the same person, matched by shared clones. The V gene is TRBV4-1 and the J gene is TRBJ1-5, with TRBD1 perhaps the D gene, on 6 matching bases. The CDR3 protein: CASSQEGGQGQPQHF. The nucleotide sequence is given as TGCGCCAGCAGCCAAGAAGGGGGGCAAGGTCAGCCCCAGCATTTT.